This is a list of T cell receptor beta chains from one sample in a study of shared clonotypes between healthy human individuals. The data were produced by immunoSEQ multiplex PCR, yet TCRdb's version contains in-frame clones alone and is incomplete. The repertoire has around 2.5 million clones, roughly 93% of them found once; the top ten carry around 0.4%. The specimen was naive CD4+ T cells from PBMCs. The source is a man aged 18-30 years in good health. Some clones in this sample may be carry-over from other donors' samples. CDR3s include the opening cysteine and the closing phenylalanine or tryptophan. Fields, in order: CDR3 DNA, CDR3 protein, clone size, V gene, J gene, D gene. D genes are given only for firm matches. Clone size is given for some rows only: seen once, a few or many times, or a class if the clone is expanded.

CDR3nt: TGCGCCAGCAGCTTTTCGGGAAGCCACAATGAGCAGTTCTTC
CDR3aa: CASSFSGSHNEQFF
abundance: -
v_gene: TRBV5-1
j_gene: TRBJ2-1
d_gene: -

CDR3nt: TGCAGCGTCGGGGGAGCGAGGAACACTGAAGCTTTCTTT
CDR3aa: CSVGGARNTEAFF
abundance: -
v_gene: TRBV29-1
j_gene: TRBJ1-1
d_gene: -

CDR3nt: TGTGCCAGCAGCTTAGGTTGGGCTGAAGCTTTCTTT
CDR3aa: CASSLGWAEAFF
abundance: -
v_gene: TRBV7-9
j_gene: TRBJ1-1
d_gene: -

CDR3nt: TGTGCCAGCAGCACCCCAGGACGGCGGAGAGCTTTCTTT
CDR3aa: CASSTPGRRRAFF
abundance: -
v_gene: TRBV7-2
j_gene: TRBJ1-1
d_gene: -

CDR3nt: TGTGCCAGCAGCTTGAACAGGGGTTTAGCCAAAAACATTCAGTACTTC
CDR3aa: CASSLNRGLAKNIQYF
abundance: -
v_gene: TRBV5-4
j_gene: TRBJ2-4
d_gene: TRBD1

CDR3nt: TGCGCCAGCAGCTTTGGTTACAGGGACTTTATGAACACTGAAGCTTTCTTT
CDR3aa: CASSFGYRDFMNTEAFF
abundance: -
v_gene: TRBV5-1
j_gene: TRBJ1-1
d_gene: -

CDR3nt: TGTGCCAGCTCACCTCGGACAGGGGAGGAGCAGTACTTC
CDR3aa: CASSPRTGEEQYF
abundance: once
v_gene: TRBV18
j_gene: TRBJ2-7
d_gene: TRBD1

CDR3nt: TGCGCCAGCACCCGAGGGGGAATGAACGAGCAGTACTTC
CDR3aa: CASTRGGMNEQYF
abundance: -
v_gene: TRBV5-1
j_gene: TRBJ2-7
d_gene: -

CDR3nt: TGTGCCAGCACCTCACAGGGTAACACTGAAGCTTTCTTT
CDR3aa: CASTSQGNTEAFF
abundance: -
v_gene: TRBV6-6
j_gene: TRBJ1-1
d_gene: -

CDR3nt: TGTGCCAGCAGTAGCGGGAGAGGGAGGTCCTACGAGCAGTACTTC
CDR3aa: CASSSGRGRSYEQYF
abundance: -
v_gene: TRBV28
j_gene: TRBJ2-7
d_gene: TRBD2

CDR3nt: TGTGCCAGCAGTAAGCACGGGGAGCTGTTTTTT
CDR3aa: CASSKHGELFF
abundance: -
v_gene: TRBV2
j_gene: TRBJ2-2
d_gene: -

CDR3nt: TGTGCCAGCTCACCATGGCAGGGCTCCTACAATGAGCAGTTCTTC
CDR3aa: CASSPWQGSYNEQFF
abundance: once
v_gene: TRBV18
j_gene: TRBJ2-1
d_gene: -

CDR3nt: TGTGCCAGCAGCTTAGACGGTCACACCGGGGAGCTGTTTTTT
CDR3aa: CASSLDGHTGELFF
abundance: -
v_gene: TRBV7-3
j_gene: TRBJ2-2
d_gene: -

CDR3nt: TGTGCCAGCAGTCCAAGTTTGGGGGGTCGTACCGGGGAGCTGTTTTTT
CDR3aa: CASSPSLGGRTGELFF
abundance: -
v_gene: TRBV6-6
j_gene: TRBJ2-2
d_gene: -

CDR3nt: TGTGCCAGCAGTCTGGTTAGGGATCAGCCCCAGCATTTT
CDR3aa: CASSLVRDQPQHF
abundance: -
v_gene: TRBV28
j_gene: TRBJ1-5
d_gene: -

CDR3nt: TGCAGCGTCAGGCAGCTTCTTGGGCCGAGGGCTTTCTTT
CDR3aa: CSVRQLLGPRAFF
abundance: -
v_gene: TRBV29-1
j_gene: TRBJ1-1
d_gene: -

CDR3nt: TGTGCCAGCAGACACCGGGACAGAAGCACAGATACGCAGTATTTT
CDR3aa: CASRHRDRSTDTQYF
abundance: once
v_gene: TRBV6-4
j_gene: TRBJ2-3
d_gene: TRBD1

CDR3nt: TGTGCCAGCAGCTTGGGGCAAGAGACCCAGTACTTC
CDR3aa: CASSLGQETQYF
abundance: -
v_gene: TRBV5-4
j_gene: TRBJ2-5
d_gene: -

CDR3nt: TGTGCCAGCGGCGGGACAGATAAACATGAAGCTTTCTTT
CDR3aa: CASGGTDKHEAFF
abundance: -
v_gene: TRBV25-1
j_gene: TRBJ1-1
d_gene: TRBD1

CDR3nt: TGTGCCAGCAGCAAGGTACTAGCGGGGGAAGAGACCCAGTACTTC
CDR3aa: CASSKVLAGEETQYF
abundance: -
v_gene: TRBV21-1
j_gene: TRBJ2-5
d_gene: -

CDR3nt: TGCGCCAGCAGCTTGGTGGTTGGGGGCACTGAAGCTTTCTTT
CDR3aa: CASSLVVGGTEAFF
abundance: -
v_gene: TRBV5-1
j_gene: TRBJ1-1
d_gene: -

CDR3nt: TGTGCCAGCAGCTCACAGGGGGGTGGTAATTCACCCCTCCACTTT
CDR3aa: CASSSQGGGNSPLHF
abundance: -
v_gene: TRBV11-2
j_gene: TRBJ1-6
d_gene: TRBD1

CDR3nt: TGTGCCAGCAGCTTGGTTGGGGCCGGCCCGGGGGAGCAGTACTTC
CDR3aa: CASSLVGAGPGEQYF
abundance: -
v_gene: TRBV5-4
j_gene: TRBJ2-7
d_gene: -

CDR3nt: TGCGCCAGCAGCCAAGATAGAACAGGGGGCCTTGGCTACACCTTC
CDR3aa: CASSQDRTGGLGYTF
abundance: -
v_gene: TRBV4-3
j_gene: TRBJ1-2
d_gene: TRBD1